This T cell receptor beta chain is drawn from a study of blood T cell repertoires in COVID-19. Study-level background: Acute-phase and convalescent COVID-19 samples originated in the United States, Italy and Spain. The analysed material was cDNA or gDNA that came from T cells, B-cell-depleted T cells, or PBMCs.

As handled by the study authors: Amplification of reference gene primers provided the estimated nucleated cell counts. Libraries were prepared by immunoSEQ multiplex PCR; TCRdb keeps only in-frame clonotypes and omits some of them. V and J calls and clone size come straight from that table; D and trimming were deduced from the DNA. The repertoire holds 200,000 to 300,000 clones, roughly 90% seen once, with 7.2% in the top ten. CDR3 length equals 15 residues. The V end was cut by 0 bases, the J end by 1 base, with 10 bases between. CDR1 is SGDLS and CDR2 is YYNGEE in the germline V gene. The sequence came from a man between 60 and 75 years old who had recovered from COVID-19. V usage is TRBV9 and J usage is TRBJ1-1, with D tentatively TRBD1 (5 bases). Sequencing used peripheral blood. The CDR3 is CASSVVSGKNTEAFF. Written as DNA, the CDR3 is TGTGCCAGCAGCGTAGTGTCAGGGAAGAACACTGAAGCTTTCTTT.